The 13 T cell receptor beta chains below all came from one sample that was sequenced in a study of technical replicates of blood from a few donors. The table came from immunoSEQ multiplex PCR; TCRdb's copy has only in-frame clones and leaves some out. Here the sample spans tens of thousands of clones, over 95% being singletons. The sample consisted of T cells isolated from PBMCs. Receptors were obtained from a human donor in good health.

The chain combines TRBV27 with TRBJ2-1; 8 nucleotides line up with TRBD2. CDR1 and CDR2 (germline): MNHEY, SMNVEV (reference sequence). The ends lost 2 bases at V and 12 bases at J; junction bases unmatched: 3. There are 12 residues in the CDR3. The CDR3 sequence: CASSLRAGVQFF. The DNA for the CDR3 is TGTGCCAGCAGTTTAAGAGCGGGAGTGCAGTTCTTC.

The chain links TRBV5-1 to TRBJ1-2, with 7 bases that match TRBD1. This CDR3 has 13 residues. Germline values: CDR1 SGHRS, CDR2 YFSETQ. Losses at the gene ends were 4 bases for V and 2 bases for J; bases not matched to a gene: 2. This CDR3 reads CASSGQDNYGYTF. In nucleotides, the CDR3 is TGCGCCAGCAGCGGACAGGACAACTATGGCTACACCTTC.

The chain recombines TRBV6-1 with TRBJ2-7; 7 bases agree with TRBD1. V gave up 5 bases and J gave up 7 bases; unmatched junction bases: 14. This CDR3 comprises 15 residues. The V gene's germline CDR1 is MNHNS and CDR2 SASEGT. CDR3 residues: CASSPMGPGQWEQYF. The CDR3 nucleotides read TGTGCCAGCAGTCCAATGGGGCCGGGACAGTGGGAGCAGTACTTC.

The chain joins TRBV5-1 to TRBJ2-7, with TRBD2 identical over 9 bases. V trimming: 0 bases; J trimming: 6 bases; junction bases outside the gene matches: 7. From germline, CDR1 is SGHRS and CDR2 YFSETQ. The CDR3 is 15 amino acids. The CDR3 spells CASSLGLAGMSEQYF. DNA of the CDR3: TGCGCCAGCAGCTTGGGCCTAGCGGGAATGAGCGAGCAGTACTTC.

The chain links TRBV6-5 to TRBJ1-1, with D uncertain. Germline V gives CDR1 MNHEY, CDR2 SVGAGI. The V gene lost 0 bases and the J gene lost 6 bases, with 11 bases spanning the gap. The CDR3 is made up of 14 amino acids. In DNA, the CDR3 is TGTGCCAGCAGTTACTCAGAGGGAACCTCTGAAGCTTTCTTT. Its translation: CASSYSEGTSEAFF.

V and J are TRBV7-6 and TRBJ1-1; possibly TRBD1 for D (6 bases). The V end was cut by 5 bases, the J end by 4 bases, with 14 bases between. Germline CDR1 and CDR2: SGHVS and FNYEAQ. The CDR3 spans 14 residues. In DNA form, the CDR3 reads TGTGCCAGCAGCCTAACACAGGGAAGCACTGAAGCTTTCTTT. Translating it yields CASSLTQGSTEAFF.

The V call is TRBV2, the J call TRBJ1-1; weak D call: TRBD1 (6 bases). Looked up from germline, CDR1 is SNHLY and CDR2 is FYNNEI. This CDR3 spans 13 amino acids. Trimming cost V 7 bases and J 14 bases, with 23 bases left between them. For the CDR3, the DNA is TGTGCCAGCACCGGTGGGGGCGCCATTTTGGCCTTCTTT. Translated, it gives CASTGGGAILAFF.

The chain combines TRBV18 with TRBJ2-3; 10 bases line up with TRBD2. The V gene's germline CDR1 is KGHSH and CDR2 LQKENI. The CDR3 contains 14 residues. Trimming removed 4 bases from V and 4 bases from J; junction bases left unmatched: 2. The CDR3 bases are TGTGCCAGCTCACATGGACTAGCGGCAGATACGCAGTATTTT. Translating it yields CASSHGLAADTQYF. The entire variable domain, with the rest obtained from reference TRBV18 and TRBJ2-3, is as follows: NAGVMQNPRHLVRRRGQEARLRCSPMKGHSHVYWYRQLPEEGLKFMVYLQKENIIDESGMPKERFSAEFPKEGPSILRIQQVVRGDSAAYFCASSHGLAADTQYFGPGTRLTVL.

CDR3 sequence: CAWSRGLGETQYF. CDR3 in DNA: TGTGCCTGGAGTCGAGGGCTTGGGGAGACCCAGTACTTC. The rearrangement joins TRBV30 to TRBJ2-5, with a weak D call TRBD2 (5 bases). Trimming removed 2 bases from V and 5 bases from J, with 12 bases in between. There are 13 residues in the CDR3. Germline CDR1 is GTSNPN and CDR2 is SVGIG (reference sequence).

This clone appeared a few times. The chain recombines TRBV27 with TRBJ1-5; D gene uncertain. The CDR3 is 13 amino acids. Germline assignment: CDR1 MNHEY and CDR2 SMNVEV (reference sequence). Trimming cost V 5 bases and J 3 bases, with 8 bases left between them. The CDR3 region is CASSLTTNQPQHF. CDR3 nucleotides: TGTGCCAGCAGTCTAACTACCAATCAGCCCCAGCATTTT.

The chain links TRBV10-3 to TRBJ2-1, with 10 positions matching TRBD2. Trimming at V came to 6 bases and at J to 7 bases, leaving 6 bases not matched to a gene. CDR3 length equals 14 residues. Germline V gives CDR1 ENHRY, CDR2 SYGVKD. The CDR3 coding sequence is TGTGCCATCAGGTGGACTAGCGGCCTGAATGAGCAGTTCTTC. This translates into CAIRWTSGLNEQFF.

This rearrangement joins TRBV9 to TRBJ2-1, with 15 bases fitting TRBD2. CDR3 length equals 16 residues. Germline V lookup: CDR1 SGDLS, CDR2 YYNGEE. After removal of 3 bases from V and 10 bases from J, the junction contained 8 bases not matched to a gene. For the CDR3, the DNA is TGTGCCAGCAGCGAAATGGGACTAGCGGGAGGAGGGGAGCAGTTCTTC. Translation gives CASSEMGLAGGGEQFF.

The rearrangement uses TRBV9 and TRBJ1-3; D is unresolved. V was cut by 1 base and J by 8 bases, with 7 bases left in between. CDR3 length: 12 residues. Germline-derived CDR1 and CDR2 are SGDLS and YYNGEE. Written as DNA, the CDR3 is TGTGCCAGCAGCGTAAACGGGGACACCATATATTTT. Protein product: CASSVNGDTIYF.